This T cell receptor (beta chain) was captured in a study of chemoradiotherapy in HPV16-positive cancers. Broader study findings: Functional assays defining HPV-specific T cells used only a couple of HPV16-positive patients. During treatment, candidate HPV-specific clones and E7-related motifs expanded in tumor.

Samples were taken several times over chemoradiotherapy. Data came from immunoSEQ multiplex PCR; TCRdb stores just in-frame clones and leaves some out. This sample has around 11,000 clones, with 65% to 75% found just once. In its sample, this clone was seen a few times. Its antigen is unidentified. This CDR3 has 15 residues. With 2 bases clipped from V and 8 bases from J, the junction kept 5 bases outside the gene matches. Germline values: CDR1 SGDLS, CDR2 YYNGEE. This material was acquired from a patient who underwent chemoradiotherapy. This TCR derives from a human donor with HPV-associated anogenital cancer. The chain has TRBV9 and TRBJ2-1; 12 bases are shared with TRBD2. CDR3 DNA sequence: TGTGCCAGCAGCGTCCGGACTAGCGGGGCCGATGAGCAGTTCTTC. Its translation: CASSVRTSGADEQFF.